This TCR beta chain was profiled in a study of cytomegalovirus exposure and HLA in healthy donors. Study observations and caveats: The study flagged some 180 TCR beta chains as cytomegalovirus-associated.

The junction had 4 bases not matched to a gene; V was cut back by 1 base and J by 1 base. The CDR3 length is 16 residues. Looked up from germline, CDR1 is LNHDA and CDR2 is SQIVND (reference sequence). Clones were sequenced by immunoSEQ multiplex PCR, and TCRdb holds only the in-frame ones, with some missing. The sample yields 100,000 to 150,000 clones, approximately 91% seen once. With regard to this clone: Its antigen is still unknown.

The clonotype was recovered from a man younger than 40 in good health and CMV-seronegative. V gene TRBV19 combines with J gene TRBJ2-1, with 7 bases that match TRBD2. Material for sequencing was PBMCs. The CDR3 region is CASSIVRGRSYNEQFF. Here the CDR3 DNA reads TGTGCCAGTAGTATAGTGCGCGGGAGATCCTACAATGAGCAGTTCTTC.